One and the same sample provided the 10 T cell receptor beta chains below, sequenced in a study of OX40 agonist ivuxolimab in advanced cancers. The assay was immunoSEQ multiplex PCR, and TCRdb's table has in-frame clones only and misses some. In the table there are approximately 74,000 clones, 90% to 95% of which are singletons. Sequences were derived from CD4+ or CD8+ T cells sorted from blood, sampled in a trial of the OX40 agonist ivuxolimab. The source of these receptors is an adult with an advanced solid tumor such as melanoma, head and neck, liver or kidney cancer.

The chain has TRBV28 and TRBJ1-2, with D perhaps TRBD1 (5 bases). Germline CDR1 reads MDHEN; CDR2 reads SYDVKM. The CDR3 is made up of 12 amino acids. V lost 6 bases and J lost 4, with 9 bases in between. The CDR3: CASSSGLYGYTF. CDR3 nucleotide sequence: TGTGCCAGCAGCTCGGGACTCTATGGCTACACCTTC.

This chain links TRBV7-2 with TRBJ2-3, with 8 bases identical to TRBD1. V gave up 4 bases and J gave up 4 bases; unmatched junction bases: 7. The CDR3 totals 15 residues. From germline, CDR1 is SGHTA and CDR2 FQGNSA. The CDR3 loop reads CASSSHPRGPDTQYF. CDR3 DNA: TGTGCCAGCAGCTCCCACCCCAGGGGGCCAGATACGCAGTATTTT.

The table lists this clone with a few counts. The CDR3 protein is CASSRTGGTSGSYEQYF. For the CDR3, the DNA is TGCGCCAGCAGCCGGACAGGGGGGACTAGCGGGAGCTACGAGCAGTACTTC. The chain combines TRBV5-1 with TRBJ2-7; the match to TRBD2 covers 14 bases. Per the germline V gene, CDR1 is SGHRS and CDR2 is YFSETQ. This CDR3 has 17 residues. Losses at the gene ends were 4 bases for V and 3 bases for J; bases not matched to a gene: 9.

In its sample, this clone was seen a few times. The V and J genes are TRBV7-2 and TRBJ2-7; D is perhaps TRBD2 (5 bases). The CDR3 contains 15 residues. Trimming removed 5 bases at V and 2 bases at J, with 16 bases between. Germline CDR1 is SGHTA and CDR2 is FQGNSA. In nucleotides, the CDR3 is TGTGCCAGCAGCCTGGATTTCGGGAAGGCCTACGAGCAGTACTTC. This codes for CASSLDFGKAYEQYF. Drawing the rest from reference TRBV7-2 and TRBJ2-7, the complete variable domain is GAGVSQSPSNKVTEKGKDVELRCDPISGHTALYWYRQSLGQGLEFLIYFQGNSAPDKSGLPSDRFSAERTGGSVSTLTIQRTQQEDSAVYLCASSLDFGKAYEQYFGPGTRLTVT.

This clone has just one count. The chain joins TRBV5-1 to TRBJ2-5; 9 bases agree with TRBD1. The germline V gene has CDR1 SGHRS and CDR2 YFSETQ. CDR3 length: 15 amino acids. Trimming took 4 bases from V and 4 from J; bases not matched to a gene: 8. In DNA, the CDR3 is TGCGCCAGCAGCACGGGACAGGGACACGGAGAGACCCAGTACTTC. This translates into CASSTGQGHGETQYF.

This clone was recorded a few times. CDR3: CASSPLEGYTEAFF. The CDR3 DNA follows: TGTGCCAGCAGCCCCCTTGAGGGGTACACTGAAGCTTTCTTT. The V and J genes are TRBV16 and TRBJ1-1, with D tentatively TRBD1 (5 bases). The CDR3 sequence is 14 residues long. Per the germline V gene, CDR1 is KGHSY and CDR2 is FQNENV. Trimming stripped 4 bases from V and 3 bases from J, with 12 bases between. The full variable domain, with the rest looked up from reference TRBV16 and TRBJ1-1, is GEEVAQTPKHLVRGEGQKAKLYCAPIKGHSYVFWYQQVLKNEFKFLISFQNENVFDETGMPKERFSAKCLPNSPCSLEIQATKLEDSAVYFCASSPLEGYTEAFFGQGTRLTVV.

The genes are TRBV29-1 and TRBJ1-5; D is uncertain. Per germline, CDR1 SQVTM and CDR2 ANQGSEA. This CDR3 has 13 amino acids. The ends were cut back, 7 bases at V and 0 bases at J, with 10 bases in the middle. The CDR3 region is CSGASDSNQPQHF. As DNA, the CDR3 is TGCAGCGGAGCCTCCGATAGCAATCAGCCCCAGCATTTT.

This clone was counted a single time. J is TRBJ2-5 and V is TRBV4-3; D not resolved. Trimming removed 3 bases at V and 0 bases at J, with 11 bases between. CDR1 and CDR2 (germline): LGHNA, YSLEER. This CDR3 spans 15 amino acids. This chain's CDR3 is CASSQNLGYQETQYF. The CDR3, as DNA: TGCGCCAGCAGCCAGAACTTAGGGTACCAAGAGACCCAGTACTTC.

This chain connects TRBV11-3 to TRBJ2-3; D possibly corresponds to TRBD2 (5 bases). Germline loops: CDR1 SGHNT, CDR2 YENEEA. V lost 3 bases and J 0 bases, leaving 13 bases between the germline ends. CDR3 length: 16 residues. The CDR3 bases are TGTGCCAGCAGCTTTTACGCAGCGGCTAGCACAGATACGCAGTATTTT. This gives the protein CASSFYAAASTDTQYF. The full variable domain, with the rest looked up from reference TRBV11-3 and TRBJ2-3, is EAGVVQSPRYKIIEKKQPVAFWCNPISGHNTLYWYLQNLGQGPELLIRYENEEAVDDSQLPKDRFSAERLKGVDSTLKIQPAELGDSAVYLCASSFYAAASTDTQYFGPGTRLTVL.

V and J are TRBV7-2 and TRBJ2-7, with 11 bases lining up with TRBD1. The germline V gene has CDR1 SGHTA and CDR2 FQGNSA. J lost 3 bases, V lost 1 base, and 2 bases had no gene match. The CDR3 has 15 residues. CDR3 DNA sequence: TGTGCCAGCAGCTTAGGGACAGGGGGCTTCTACGAGCAGTACTTC. Amino acid sequence: CASSLGTGGFYEQYF.